This T cell receptor (beta chain) appears in the sequencing data of a study of T cells in Graves' hyperthyroidism and ophthalmopathy (dated by TCRdb to about 2019). Background for the entire study: Peripheral blood samples were taken at initial diagnosis, before any treatment was given. To identify distinguishing TCR V-J signatures, a discovery cohort of some 99 patients was used, comprising roughly 45 with Graves' ophthalmopathy and around 57 with stable Graves' hyperthyroidism. After sampling, hyperthyroidism patients received methimazole starting at 30 mg daily, and ophthalmopathy patients received high-dose intravenous methylprednisolone. The approximately 90 discovery patients were divided at random into training and test sets in a 7:3 ratio. TCR Vbeta CDR3 sequencing of 135 peripheral blood samples (fewer than 45 ophthalmopathy, approximately 80 hyperthyroidism and some 17 progressor patients) is reported in the paper. The study also compared thyroid tissue and blood T-cell repertoires from roughly six Graves' hyperthyroidism patients. Prospective prediction of ophthalmopathy was tested in an independent validation cohort consisting of some 18 hyperthyroidism patients and some 15 patients who later progressed to ophthalmopathy. Summary of the overall study and its limitations: Blood samples also contained most of the expanded thyroid clonotypes (frequency above 0.001), which suggests that blood repertoires may reflect thyroid immune responses. In cross-validation, a model built on a 13 V-J signature told ophthalmopathy apart from stable hyperthyroidism with approximately 90% sensitivity and approximately 81% specificity, and in testing the same model reached 80%/75%. In validation, the model predicted progression to ophthalmopathy a median of about 6 months before onset, with about 71% sensitivity and almost 75% specificity. No statistical method was used to fix the sample size in advance, and group allocation was not hidden from the investigators.

From cysteine to phenylalanine, the CDR3 is 16 amino acids long. Of the read, only the CDR3 DNA is kept; its 48 bases are in frame from base 1. According to the germline V gene (reference sequence), CDR1 reads LNHDA and CDR2 reads SQIVND. V is pared back by 3 bases and J by 2 bases, with 15 bases lying between the germline termini. On this clonotype: Its target antigen remains unknown. Qualities for individual bases were not recorded, and no much larger clone is one base off.

Stable Graves' hyperthyroidism was defined as the absence of progression to ophthalmopathy over 18 months of follow-up. Hyperthyroidism patients were aged 18 to 65 years and newly diagnosed, with disease duration of less than 2 months. Any patient with an uncontrolled infection, another autoimmune disease, pregnancy or lactation was excluded. Clinical symptoms, serum thyroxine and TRAb, thyroid ultrasound, and orbital computed tomography formed the basis for the diagnoses. PBMCs were isolated from approximately 10 ml of fresh peripheral blood by Ficoll-Paque density gradient centrifugation. Total RNA was extracted using Trizol reagent, and RNA quality was assessed on an Agilent 2100 Bioanalyzer. TCR beta CDR3 regions were amplified from RNA transcripts. The first round of RT-PCR for the TCR CDR3 was performed with the HTBI primer set and the Qiagen OneStep RT-PCR kit. The libraries were constructed in a second round of multiplex PCR and then size-selected and purified. Paired-end sequencing of the libraries was performed with 100 bp reads on an Illumina HiSeq2000. The study's own analysis went as follows. Raw data were processed with SOAPnuke, discarding reads with adapters, uncalled bases, mean Phred below 15, or no exact constant-primer or identifier match. COPE v1.2.5 was used to merge the high-quality paired reads, and each unique nucleotide sequence was defined as a clonotype. Clonotypes were aligned to IMGT TRBV, TRBD and TRBJ reference segments using MiTCR v1.1. Analysis was restricted to V-J combinations with a frequency above 0.0001, which covered roughly 99% of repertoires. A TCS score was defined as the ratio of F50 (clonal expansion) to E x V (chaos), with BLOSUM62-based TCRdist applied between CDR3 peptides within each V-J. Welch's t-statistics and random forest reduced roughly 500 V-J features to 13, which were used in a naive Bayes classifier (R e1071). The public sequencing data were trimmed at Q25 with fastp and processed into clonotypes with MiXCR by TCRdb, which kept only in-frame beta chains. Identical CDR3 protein sequences are pooled into one entry, listed with their most common genes and DNA. These V and J calls originate from TCRdb's pipeline instead of the authors' own analysis. This sample has approximately 400,000 distinct CDR3 sequences in its table, and approximately 14% of those were observed once. The ten largest clonotypes hold 12% to 15% of the sample.

Sample: blood. The sequence came from a woman aged 18-29 years with Graves' hyperthyroidism. The sequence is built from TRBV19 and TRBJ2-3; TRBD1 could be the D gene, as 6 bases match. At the DNA level, the sequence is TGTGCCAGTAGTATTGTGGCCACAGGGTCCACAGATACGCAGTATTTT. Its translation reads: CASSIVATGSTDTQYF.